A selection of T cell receptor beta chains follows, all from one sample in a study of Ad26.COV2.S vaccination and SARS-CoV-2 variants. Clones were sequenced by immunoSEQ multiplex PCR, and TCRdb holds only the in-frame ones, with some missing. Altogether around 450,000 clones are present, about 91% being singletons, with the ten largest covering about 2.5%. The sample here was peripheral blood, taken in a trial of Ad26.COV2.S vaccine versus placebo. These receptors all stem from a person aged 18 to 59 who received the Ad26.COV2.S COVID-19 vaccine or a placebo. Both conserved end residues are part of each CDR3. The D gene is left open where the match is weak. Clone size is given for some rows only: seen once, a few or many times, or a class if the clone is expanded.

j_call d_call v_call clone_size cdr3_nt cdr3_aa
TRBJ2-1 NA TRBV29-1 NA TGCAGCGTTGAAGAGGGTCACTACAATGAGCAGTTCTTC CSVEEGHYNEQFF
TRBJ2-5 TRBD2 TRBV7-9 NA TGTGCCAGCAGCCCACCATCCTGGACTAGTCGCGGAGAGACCCAGTACTTC CASSPPSWTSRGETQYF
TRBJ2-7 NA TRBV5-5 NA TGTGCCAGCAGCTCACTTCCCCAGGGGTTGGACGAGCAGTACTTC CASSSLPQGLDEQYF
TRBJ2-3 NA TRBV6-2/TRBV6-3 NA TGTGCCAGCAGTGGGCTTCCGCTGACAGATACGCAGTATTTT CASSGLPLTDTQYF
TRBJ1-2 NA TRBV7-3 NA TGTGCCAGCAGCTTACGGCGGACAACCTATGATGGCTACACCTTC CASSLRRTTYDGYTF
TRBJ2-1 TRBD2 TRBV7-3 NA TGTGCCAGCAGCTTACAAACTAGCGGGGGCAATGAGCAGTTCTTC CASSLQTSGGNEQFF
TRBJ2-5 TRBD1 TRBV5-1 NA TGCGCCAGCAGCCCCGGGACAGGGGTTGGGACCCAGTACTTC CASSPGTGVGTQYF
TRBJ2-3 NA TRBV4-1 NA TGCGCCAGCAGCATTAGCCCAGATACGCAGTATTTT CASSISPDTQYF
TRBJ1-2 NA TRBV4-2 NA TGTGCCAGCAGCCAAGAACGTTCCAGCGCCCCCTATGGCGGCCTTGGCTACACCTTC CASSQERSSAPYGGLGYTF
TRBJ2-2 NA TRBV5-6 NA TGTGCCAGCAGCACTATACTTACGGGGGACAGCCTAACCGGGGAGCTGTTTTTT CASSTILTGDSLTGELFF
TRBJ2-3 NA TRBV11-3 NA TGTGCCAGCAGTTCTAGGTATCCGACAGATACGCAGTATTTT CASSSRYPTDTQYF
TRBJ1-2 NA TRBV4-2 NA TGTGCCAGCAGCCCCAGAGCGAGGGGCTATGGCTACACCTTC CASSPRARGYGYTF
TRBJ1-5 TRBD1 TRBV11-1 NA TGTGCCAGCAGCCCCCATCGCTTGACAGGGAATCAGCCCCAGCATTTT CASSPHRLTGNQPQHF
TRBJ2-1 NA TRBV5-1 few TGCGCCAGCAGCGATCGAGCGATCCCCTACAATGAGCAGTTCTTC CASSDRAIPYNEQFF
TRBJ1-4 NA TRBV5-5 NA TGTGCCAGCAGCTTGGACAGTAATGAAAAACTGTTTTTT CASSLDSNEKLFF
TRBJ1-2 TRBD1 TRBV10-3 once TGTGCCATCAGTGAGTCGACAGGGTATGGCTACACCTTC CAISESTGYGYTF
TRBJ1-5 NA TRBV4-3 NA TGCGCCAGCAGCCAAGATCTGAAGAGGTCCCAGCCCCAGCATTTT CASSQDLKRSQPQHF
TRBJ1-5 NA TRBV19 NA TGTGCCAGTAGTAGCCTGGACAGTCTGTATAGCAATCAGCCCCAGCATTTT CASSSLDSLYSNQPQHF
TRBJ1-5 NA TRBV30 NA TGTGCCTGGGGCATCGGGATTAGCAATCAGCCCCAGCATTTT CAWGIGISNQPQHF
TRBJ2-7 NA TRBV9 NA TGTGCCAGCAGCGGGTCCTACGAGCAGTACTTC CASSGSYEQYF
TRBJ2-3 TRBD2 TRBV9 few TGTGCCAGCAGCCCCCCCTTGGGGATAGCGGGAGCAGGGGGCACAGATACGCAGTATTTT CASSPPLGIAGAGGTDTQYF
TRBJ1-3 NA TRBV9 NA TGTGCCAGCAGCGTAGGGAGGGGCTCTGGAAACACCATATATTTT CASSVGRGSGNTIYF
TRBJ1-2 NA TRBV10-2 NA TGCGCCAGCAGTGGAAACAGGGATGGCTACACCTTC CASSGNRDGYTF
TRBJ2-7 NA TRBV5-6 NA TGTGCCAGCAGCCGCAGCTACGAGCAGTACTTC CASSRSYEQYF
TRBJ1-5 NA TRBV11-2 NA TGTGCCAGCAGCTTACAAGGGTCTAGCAATCAGCCCCAGCATTTT CASSLQGSSNQPQHF
TRBJ1-2 NA TRBV29-1 once TGCAGCGTTGAAAACAGGGATCGCTATGGCTACACCTTC CSVENRDRYGYTF
TRBJ2-5 NA TRBV24-1 NA TGTGCCACCAGTGATACAGGGGAGACCCAGTACTTC CATSDTGETQYF
TRBJ2-5 NA TRBV5-1 once TGCGCCAGCAGCCGGCCCAGACTGGATGGGTTGGGAGAGACCCAGTACTTC CASSRPRLDGLGETQYF
TRBJ2-3 TRBD1 TRBV6-4 NA TGTGCCAGCAGTGACTCTGGACAGGGGACAGATACGCAGTATTTT CASSDSGQGTDTQYF
TRBJ2-1 NA TRBV3-1/TRBV3-2 NA TGTGCCAGCAGCCAAGATCCCCTGGGGGAGGACTACTACAATGAGCAGTTCTTC CASSQDPLGEDYYNEQFF
TRBJ1-2 NA TRBV3-1/TRBV3-2 NA TGTGCCAGCAGCCAAGAAGGGGGGCTTGGCTACACCTTC CASSQEGGLGYTF
TRBJ2-2 NA TRBV7-3 NA TGTGCCAGCAGCCCTAGTGGGGGCAGGTTGGGCACCGGGGAGCTGTTTTTT CASSPSGGRLGTGELFF